This record covers a single T cell receptor beta chain. Using immunoSEQ multiplex PCR, the repertoire was profiled, and TCRdb retains in-frame clones only, with some absent. The table has around 250,000 clones, around 85% seen once. The sample originates from a study of blood T cell repertoires in COVID-19. This TCR derives from a man in his 60s with acute or convalescent COVID-19. The specimen was peripheral blood.

In nucleotides, the CDR3 is TGTGCCAGCAGATTAGCGGGAGAGAAATACAATGAGCAGTTCTTC. The encoded protein is CASRLAGEKYNEQFF. The V call is TRBV6-5, the J call TRBJ2-1; TRBD2 matches 9 bases. The CDR3 has 15 amino acids. Germline loops: CDR1 MNHEY, CDR2 SVGAGI. The junction had 7 bases not matched to a gene; V was cut back by 6 bases and J by 4 bases.